These 3 T cell receptor beta chains share one sample of origin, sequenced in a study of regulatory T cells in long-lasting Graves disease. Combining iRepertoire HTBI primers with Arm-PCR of CDR3 regions, the authors built TCR beta libraries. TCRdb re-derived calls from the multiplex PCR reads in MiXCR, one entry per CDR3 protein. The sample yields approximately 380,000 distinct CDR3 sequences, less than 25% seen once. Documented time point: persistent/refractory GD, antithyroid drugs over 5 years with positive TRAb. Extracted PBMC RNA gave rise to the TCR library. Material: peripheral blood mononuclear cells (PBMCs), obtained when the disease was refractory, from a patient treated with antithyroid drugs. These receptors all stem from a female donor with Graves disease.

This clonotype came up a few times. This chain connects TRBV7-2 to TRBJ2-7; D is uncertain. V gave up 4 bases and J gave up 0 bases, with 13 bases separating them. This CDR3 is built from 15 residues. Germline V gene lookup returns CDR1 SGHTA and CDR2 FQGNSA. CDR3 sequence (DNA): TGTGCCAGCAGCTCCGCTAATGCGATCTCCTACGAGCAGTACTTC. Residues: CASSSANAISYEQYF.

This chain links TRBV20-1 with TRBJ2-7; a possible D gene is TRBD2 (6 bases). Deletions cut 5 bases from V and 2 bases from J, with 10 bases between. Per germline, CDR1 DFQATT and CDR2 SNEGSKA (reference sequence). The CDR3 length is 12 residues. The DNA for the CDR3 is TGCAGTGCTGGCTCGGGAGCCTACGAGCAGTACTTC. Amino acid sequence: CSAGSGAYEQYF.

This clonotype was seen many times. This sequence joins TRBV11-2 and TRBJ1-1; no definite D call. The CDR3 is 12 amino acids. Germline loops: CDR1 SGHAT, CDR2 FQNNGV. Trimming shortened V by 5 bases and J by 12 bases, and 16 bases separated the two germline ends. This CDR3 is CASSPPGIESFF. CDR3 bases: TGTGCCAGCAGCCCCCCGGGGATTGAGTCTTTCTTT.